This TCR beta chain was recorded in a study of blood T cells in healthy people across ages. The V gene's germline CDR1 is MGHRA and CDR2 YSYEKL. V dropped 0 bases and J dropped 5 bases, with 11 bases sitting between them. The CDR3 runs to 14 residues. Through a sample-barcoded 5' primer and a J-beta primer mix, a second PCR was run for roughly 6 to 11 cycles. One entry per CDR3 protein results from TCRdb running MiXCR on the 5' RACE reads. The sample shows about 1.4 million distinct CDR3 sequences, approximately 59% of them seen only once. The origin of this receptor is a man in his late teens or twenties in good health. The V call is TRBV4-1, the J call TRBJ2-7; D unclear. The specimen sequenced was blood. The CDR3 DNA reads TGCGCCAGCAGCCAAGACTTCACTACCGACGAGCAGTACTTC. Translation gives CASSQDFTTDEQYF.